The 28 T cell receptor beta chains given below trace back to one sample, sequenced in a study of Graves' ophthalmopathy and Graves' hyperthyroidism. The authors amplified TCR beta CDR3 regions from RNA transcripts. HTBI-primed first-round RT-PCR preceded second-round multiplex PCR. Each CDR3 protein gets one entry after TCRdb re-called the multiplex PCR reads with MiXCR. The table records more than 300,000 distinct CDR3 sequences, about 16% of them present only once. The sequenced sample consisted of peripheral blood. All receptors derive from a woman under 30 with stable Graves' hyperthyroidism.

The CDR3 sequence is CASSLRLGDEQYF. In DNA form, the CDR3 reads TGTGCCAGCAGCTTACGTTTAGGCGACGAGCAGTACTTC. The chain uses TRBV7-2 and TRBJ2-7; no clear D. V was shortened by 2 bases and J by 5 bases, with 10 bases between the two germline ends. The CDR3 is made up of 13 amino acids. Germline V gene sequence: CDR1 SGHTA, CDR2 FQGNSA.

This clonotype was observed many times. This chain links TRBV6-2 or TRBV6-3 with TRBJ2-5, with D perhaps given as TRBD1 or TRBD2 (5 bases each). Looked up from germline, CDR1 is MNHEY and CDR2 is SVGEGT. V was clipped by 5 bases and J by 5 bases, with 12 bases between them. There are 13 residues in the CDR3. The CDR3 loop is CASSPRWGETQYF. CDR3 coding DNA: TGTGCCAGCAGTCCGCGGTGGGGGGAGACCCAGTACTTC.

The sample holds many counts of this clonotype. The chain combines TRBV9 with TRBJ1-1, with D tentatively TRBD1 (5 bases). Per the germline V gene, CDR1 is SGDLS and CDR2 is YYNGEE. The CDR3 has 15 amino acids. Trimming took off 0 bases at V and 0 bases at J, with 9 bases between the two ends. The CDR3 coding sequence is TGTGCCAGCAGCGTAGGGGGGGAAATGAACACTGAAGCTTTCTTT. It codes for CASSVGGEMNTEAFF.

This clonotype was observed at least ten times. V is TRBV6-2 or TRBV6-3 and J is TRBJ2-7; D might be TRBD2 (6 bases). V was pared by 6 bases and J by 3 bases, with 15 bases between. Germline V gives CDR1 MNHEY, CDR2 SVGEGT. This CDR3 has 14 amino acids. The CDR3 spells CASSISGRVYEQYF. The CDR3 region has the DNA TGTGCCAGCAGCATCAGCGGGCGGGTCTACGAGCAGTACTTC.

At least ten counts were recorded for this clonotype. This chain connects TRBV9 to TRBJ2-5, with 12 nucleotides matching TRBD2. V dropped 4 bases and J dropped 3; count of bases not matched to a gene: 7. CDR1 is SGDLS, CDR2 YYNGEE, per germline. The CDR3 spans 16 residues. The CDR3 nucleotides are TGTGCCAGCAGCATAAGCCGGACTAGCGGGGAAGAGACCCAGTACTTC. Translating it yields CASSISRTSGEETQYF.

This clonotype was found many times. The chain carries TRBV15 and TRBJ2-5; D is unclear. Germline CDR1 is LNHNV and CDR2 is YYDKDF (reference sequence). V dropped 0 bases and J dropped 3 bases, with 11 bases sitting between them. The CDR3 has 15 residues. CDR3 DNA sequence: TGTGCCACCAGCAGAGATCTCTTGGGTGAAGAGACCCAGTACTTC. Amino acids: CATSRDLLGEETQYF.

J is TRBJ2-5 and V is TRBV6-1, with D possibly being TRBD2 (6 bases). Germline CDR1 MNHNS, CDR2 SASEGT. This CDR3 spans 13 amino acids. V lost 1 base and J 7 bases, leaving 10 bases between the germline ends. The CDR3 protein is CASSEEDGGTQYF. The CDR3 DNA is TGTGCCAGCAGTGAAGAGGACGGGGGGACCCAGTACTTC.

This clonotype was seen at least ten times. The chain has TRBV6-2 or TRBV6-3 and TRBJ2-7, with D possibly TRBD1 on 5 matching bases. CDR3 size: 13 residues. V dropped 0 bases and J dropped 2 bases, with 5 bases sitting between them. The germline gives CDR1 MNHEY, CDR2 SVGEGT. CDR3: CASSYSDTYEQYF. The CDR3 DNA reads TGTGCCAGCAGTTACTCGGACACCTACGAGCAGTACTTC.

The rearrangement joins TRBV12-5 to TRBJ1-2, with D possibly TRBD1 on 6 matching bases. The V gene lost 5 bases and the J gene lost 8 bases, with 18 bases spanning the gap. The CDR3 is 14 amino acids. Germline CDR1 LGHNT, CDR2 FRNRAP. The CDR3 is CASGPGGSRTGYTF. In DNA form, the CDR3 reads TGTGCTAGTGGTCCGGGGGGCAGCCGCACAGGCTACACCTTC.

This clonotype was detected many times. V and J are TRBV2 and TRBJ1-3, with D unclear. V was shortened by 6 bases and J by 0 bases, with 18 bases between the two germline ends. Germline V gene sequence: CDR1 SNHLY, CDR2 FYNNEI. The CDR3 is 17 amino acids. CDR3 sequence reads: CASSASVQLLSGNTIYF. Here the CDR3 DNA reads TGTGCCAGCAGCGCCTCAGTACAGCTCCTCTCTGGAAACACCATATATTTT.

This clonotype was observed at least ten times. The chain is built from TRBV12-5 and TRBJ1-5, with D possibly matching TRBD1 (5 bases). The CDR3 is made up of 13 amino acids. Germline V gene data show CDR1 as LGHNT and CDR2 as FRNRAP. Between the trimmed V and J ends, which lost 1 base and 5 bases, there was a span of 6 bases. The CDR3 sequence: CASGLGRDQPQHF. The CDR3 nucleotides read TGTGCTAGTGGTTTGGGCAGGGATCAGCCCCAGCATTTT. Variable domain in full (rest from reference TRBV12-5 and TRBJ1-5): DARVTQTPRHKVTEMGQEVTMRCQPILGHNTVFWYRQTMMQGLELLAYFRNRAPLDDSGMPKDRFSAEMPDATLATLKIQPSEPRDSAVYFCASGLGRDQPQHFGDGTRLSIL.

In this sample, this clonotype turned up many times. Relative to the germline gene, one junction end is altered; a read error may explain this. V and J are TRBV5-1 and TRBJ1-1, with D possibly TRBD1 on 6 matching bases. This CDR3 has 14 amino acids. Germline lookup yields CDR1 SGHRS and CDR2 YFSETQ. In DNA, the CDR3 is TGTGCCAGCAGCTTACAGGGTGGGGGCACTGAAGCTTTCTTT. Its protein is CASSLQGGGTEAFF. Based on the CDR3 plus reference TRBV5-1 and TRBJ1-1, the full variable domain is KAGVTQTPRYLIKTRGQQVTLSCSPISGHRSVSWYQQTPGQGLQFLFEYFSETQRNKGNFPGRFSGRQFSNSRSEMNVSTLELGDSALYLCASSLQGGGTEAFFGQGTRLTVV.

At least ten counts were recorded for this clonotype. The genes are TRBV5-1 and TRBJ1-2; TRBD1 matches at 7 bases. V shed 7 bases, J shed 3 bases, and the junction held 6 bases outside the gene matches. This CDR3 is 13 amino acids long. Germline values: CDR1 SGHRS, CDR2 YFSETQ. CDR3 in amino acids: CASHGDSYYGYTF. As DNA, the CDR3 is TGCGCCAGCCACGGGGACAGTTACTATGGCTACACCTTC. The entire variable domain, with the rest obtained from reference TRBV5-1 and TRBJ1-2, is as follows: KAGVTQTPRYLIKTRGQQVTLSCSPISGHRSVSWYQQTPGQGLQFLFEYFSETQRNKGNFPGRFSGRQFSNSRSEMNVSTLELGDSALYLCASHGDSYYGYTFGSGTRLTVV.

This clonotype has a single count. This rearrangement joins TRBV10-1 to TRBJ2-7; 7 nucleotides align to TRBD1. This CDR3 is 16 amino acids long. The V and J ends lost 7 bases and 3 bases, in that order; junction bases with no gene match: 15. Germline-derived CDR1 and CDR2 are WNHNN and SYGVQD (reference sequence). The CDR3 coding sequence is TGCGCCAGCATCAGGGGTGTACAGGGGAGAATCTACGAGCAGTACTTC. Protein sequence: CASIRGVQGRIYEQYF.

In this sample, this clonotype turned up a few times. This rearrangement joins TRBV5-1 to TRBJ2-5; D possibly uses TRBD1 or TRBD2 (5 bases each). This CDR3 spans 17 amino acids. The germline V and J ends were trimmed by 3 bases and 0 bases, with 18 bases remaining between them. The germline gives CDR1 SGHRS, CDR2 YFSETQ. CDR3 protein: CASSSGIEGSYQETQYF. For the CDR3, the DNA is TGCGCCAGCAGCTCAGGGATAGAGGGCTCGTACCAAGAGACCCAGTACTTC.

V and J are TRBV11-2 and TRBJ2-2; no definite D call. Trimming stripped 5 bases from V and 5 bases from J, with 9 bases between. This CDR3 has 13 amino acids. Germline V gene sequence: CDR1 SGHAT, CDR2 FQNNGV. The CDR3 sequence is CASSVFGTGELFF. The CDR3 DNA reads TGTGCCAGCAGCGTGTTTGGTACCGGGGAGCTGTTTTTT.

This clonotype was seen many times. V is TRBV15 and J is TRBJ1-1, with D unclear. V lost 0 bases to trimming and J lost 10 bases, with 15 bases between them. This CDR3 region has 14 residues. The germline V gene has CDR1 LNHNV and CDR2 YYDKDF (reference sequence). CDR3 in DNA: TGTGCCACCAGCAGAGATCCTTTATCGACATCAGCTTTCTTT. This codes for CATSRDPLSTSAFF. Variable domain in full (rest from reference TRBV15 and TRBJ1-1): DAMVIQNPRYQVTQFGKPVTLSCSQTLNHNVMYWYQQKSSQAPKLLFHYYDKDFNNEADTPDNFQSRRPNTSFCFLDIRSPGLGDTAMYLCATSRDPLSTSAFFGQGTRLTVV.

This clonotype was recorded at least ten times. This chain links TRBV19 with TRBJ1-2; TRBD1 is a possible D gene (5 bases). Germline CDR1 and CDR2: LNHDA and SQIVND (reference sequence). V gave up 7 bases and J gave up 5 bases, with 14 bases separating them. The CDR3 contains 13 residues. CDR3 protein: CASKPGTRYGYTF. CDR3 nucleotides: TGTGCCAGTAAGCCGGGGACGAGGTATGGCTACACCTTC.

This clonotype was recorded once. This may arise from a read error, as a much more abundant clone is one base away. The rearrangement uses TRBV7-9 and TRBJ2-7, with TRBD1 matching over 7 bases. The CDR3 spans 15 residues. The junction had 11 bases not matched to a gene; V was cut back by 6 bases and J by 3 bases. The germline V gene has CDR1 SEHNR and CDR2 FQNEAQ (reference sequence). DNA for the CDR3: TGTGCCAGCAGACGGGACAGCCAGTTTGTCTACGAGCAGTACTTC. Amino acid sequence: CASRRDSQFVYEQYF.

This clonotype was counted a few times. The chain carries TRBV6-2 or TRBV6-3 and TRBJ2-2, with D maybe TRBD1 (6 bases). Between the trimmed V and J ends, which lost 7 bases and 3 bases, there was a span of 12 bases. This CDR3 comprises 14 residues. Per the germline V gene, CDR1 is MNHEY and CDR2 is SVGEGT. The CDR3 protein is CASKNRDHTGELFF. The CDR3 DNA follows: TGTGCCAGCAAAAACAGGGACCACACCGGGGAGCTGTTTTTT.

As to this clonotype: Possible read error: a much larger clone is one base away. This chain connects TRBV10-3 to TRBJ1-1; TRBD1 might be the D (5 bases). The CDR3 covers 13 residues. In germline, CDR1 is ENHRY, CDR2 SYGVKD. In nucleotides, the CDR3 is TGTGCCATCAGTCTGGGGGTGAACACTGAAGATTTCTTT. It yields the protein CAISLGVNTEDFF.

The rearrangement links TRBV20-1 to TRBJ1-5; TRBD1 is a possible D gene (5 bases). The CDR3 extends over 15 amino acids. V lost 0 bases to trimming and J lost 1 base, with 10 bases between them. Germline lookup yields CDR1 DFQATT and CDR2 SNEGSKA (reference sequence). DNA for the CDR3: TGCAGTGCTAGAGATTGGGGGTTAAGCAATCAGCCCCAGCATTTT. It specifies CSARDWGLSNQPQHF.

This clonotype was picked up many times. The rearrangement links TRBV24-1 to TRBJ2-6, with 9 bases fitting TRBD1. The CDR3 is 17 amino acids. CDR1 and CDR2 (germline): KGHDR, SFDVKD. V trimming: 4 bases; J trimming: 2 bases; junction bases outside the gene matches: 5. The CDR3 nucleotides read TGTGCCACCAGTGAAGGACAGGGGACCCCTGGGGCCAACGTCCTGACTTTC. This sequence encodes CATSEGQGTPGANVLTF.

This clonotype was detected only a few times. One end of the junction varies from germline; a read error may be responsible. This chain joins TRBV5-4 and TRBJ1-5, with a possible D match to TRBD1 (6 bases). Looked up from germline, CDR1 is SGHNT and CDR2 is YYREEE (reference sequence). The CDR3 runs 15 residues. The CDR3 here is CASSVHRAGNQPPHF. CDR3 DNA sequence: TGTGCCAGCAGCGTTCACAGGGCGGGGAATCAGCCCCCGCATTTT.

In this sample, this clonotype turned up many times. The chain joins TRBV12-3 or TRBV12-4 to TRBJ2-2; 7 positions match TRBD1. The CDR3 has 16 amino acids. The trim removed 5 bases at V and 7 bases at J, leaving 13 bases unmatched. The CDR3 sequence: CASSPERGRPGGELFF. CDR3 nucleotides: TGTGCCAGCAGTCCCGAAAGGGGGCGCCCCGGCGGGGAGCTGTTTTTT.

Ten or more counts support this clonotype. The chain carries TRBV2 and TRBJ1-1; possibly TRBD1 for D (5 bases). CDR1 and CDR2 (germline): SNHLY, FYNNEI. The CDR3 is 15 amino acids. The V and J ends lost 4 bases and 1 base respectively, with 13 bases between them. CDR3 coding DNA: TGTGCCAGCAGTGCCTTGCGTGGGGCGAACACTGAAGCTTTCTTT. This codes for CASSALRGANTEAFF.

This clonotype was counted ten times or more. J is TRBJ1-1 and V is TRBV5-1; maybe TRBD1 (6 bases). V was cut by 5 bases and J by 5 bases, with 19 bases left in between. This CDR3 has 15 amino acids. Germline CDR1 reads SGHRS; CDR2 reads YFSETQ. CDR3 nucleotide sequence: TGCGCCAGCAGGATAATAACAGGGCCTCAAACTGAAGCTTTCTTT. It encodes CASRIITGPQTEAFF.

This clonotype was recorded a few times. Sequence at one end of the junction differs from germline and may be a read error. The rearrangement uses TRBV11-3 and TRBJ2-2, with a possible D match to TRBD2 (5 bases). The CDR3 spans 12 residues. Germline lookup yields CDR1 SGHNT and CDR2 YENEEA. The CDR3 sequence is CASSANTGELCF. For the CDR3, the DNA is TGTGCCAGCAGCGCGAACACCGGGGAGCTGTGTTTT. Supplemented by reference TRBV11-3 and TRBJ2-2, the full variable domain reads EAGVVQSPRYKIIEKKQPVAFWCNPISGHNTLYWYLQNLGQGPELLIRYENEEAVDDSQLPKDRFSAERLKGVDSTLKIQPAELGDSAVYLCASSANTGELCFGEGSRLTVL.